This is a list of T cell receptor beta chains from one sample in a study of OX40 agonist ivuxolimab in advanced cancers. The table came from immunoSEQ multiplex PCR; TCRdb's copy has only in-frame clones and leaves some out. Of about 68,000 clones in the sample, 65% to 90% were seen once. The specimen comprised CD4+ or CD8+ T cells sorted from blood, sampled in a trial of the OX40 agonist ivuxolimab. The source of these receptors is an adult with an advanced solid tumor such as melanoma, head and neck, liver or kidney cancer. CDR3s include the opening cysteine and the closing phenylalanine or tryptophan. The D gene is left open where the match is weak. For some rows the clone size is stated as once, few or many, or as a class when expanded; others skip it.

>.|.|TRBJ1-5|TRBV30
TGTGCCTGGAGTGCCCAGAAAAATCAGCCCCAGCATTTT
CAWSAQKNQPQHF
>few|.|TRBJ1-5|TRBV18
TGTGCCAGCTCACCCCCTTTAAAGGATCAGCCCCAGCATTTT
CASSPPLKDQPQHF
>.|TRBD1|TRBJ2-2|TRBV5-1
TGCGCCAGCAGCTTGGCCGGGACAGAAAGGTCCGGGGAGCTGTTTTTT
CASSLAGTERSGELFF
>.|TRBD1|TRBJ2-7|TRBV4-2
TGTGCCAGCAGCCAAGATCGACGGACAGGAGCCGAGCAGTACTTC
CASSQDRRTGAEQYF
>.|.|TRBJ2-2|TRBV6-1
TGTGCCAGCAGGAACTTAGCGACCACCGGGGAGCTGTTTTTT
CASRNLATTGELFF
>.|.|TRBJ2-3|TRBV30
TGTGCCTGGAGGACGGGGCGCACAGATACGCAGTATTTT
CAWRTGRTDTQYF
>.|.|TRBJ1-1|TRBV5-4
TGTGCCAGCAGTTACAAGACCGGGACACCTAACACTGAAGCTTTCTTT
CASSYKTGTPNTEAFF
>.|TRBD1|TRBJ2-5|TRBV28
TGTGCCAGCAGACTCACCGGGACAGTTCAGCGGGAGACCCAGTACTTC
CASRLTGTVQRETQYF
>once|.|TRBJ2-1|TRBV6-1
TGTGCCAGCAGTGGGATCCTGTTTAGCGAGCAGTTCTTC
CASSGILFSEQFF
>.|.|TRBJ1-5|TRBV29-1
TGCAGCGTTGCGGAAGGGCTTAGCAATCAGCCCCAGCATTTT
CSVAEGLSNQPQHF